This T cell receptor (beta chain) is from a study of blood T cell repertoires in COVID-19 (dated by TCRdb to about 2020). With respect to the entire study: Samples covering the acute and convalescent phases of COVID-19 were provided by collaborators in the United States, Italy and Spain. The prospective study material was composed of cDNA or gDNA derived from T cells, B-cell-depleted T cells, or PBMCs. Subjects who had been exposed to COVID-19, were actively infected with it, or had recovered from it provided the deeply sampled blood TCRbeta repertoires that made up the dataset. The repertoires were released in a freely available public database intended as a resource for research on the immune response to SARS-CoV-2. The samples were drawn from two sources: the first 160 participants of the ongoing ImmuneRACE study, and 1,254 subjects contributed by 6 global collaborators. Nearly every sample came with metadata listing a de-identified subject ID, COVID-19 status, age in years and sex. Where available, HLA class I and class II types were obtained from metadata supplied by the sample provider rather than from assay-based typing.

Counted from cysteine to phenylalanine, this CDR3 has 13 amino acids. Just the 39-base CDR3 DNA is kept, in frame starting at base 1. The junction shows trimming of 5 bases on V and 6 bases on J, and the gene matches do not reach 6 bases of it. CDR1 MDHEN and CDR2 SYDVKM are derived from the germline V gene. For this clone: Its antigen remains unidentified. Base qualities are not provided; no much larger clone lies one nucleotide away.

TCRbeta CDR3 regions were amplified from genomic DNA by means of the immunoSEQ Assay, a bias-controlled multiplex PCR. As for the authors' bioinformatics: Nucleated cell counts per sample were estimated from amplification of reference gene primers within the assay. To quantify the absolute abundance of each unique TCRbeta CDR3 rearrangement, sequence reads were collapsed and filtered. For each sample, productive Simpson clonality was calculated as the square root of Simpson's diversity index over productive rearrangements. Not all clones reach the TCRdb copy of this immuneACCESS table, which keeps in-frame sequences only. Checked studies attribute under half of the gap to unresolved V genes and leave the rest unexplained. V and J calls and clone size are those listed in that table; D and trimming were worked out from the DNA. The sample table lists around 150,000 clones, under 90% of them with a count of one. The ten largest make up around 7.7% of the sample.

Results the study describes overall, beyond this receptor: Clinical and demographic metadata were provided uncurated, with the amount varying by source and participant.

Participants in the prospective study were aged about 18 to 90 years, lived in some 24 United States geographic areas, and enrolled through a virtual design. Cohort assignment in the prospective study relied on participant-reported clinical history from a screening survey and a study questionnaire. Recovered participants in ImmuneRACE Cohort 3 were defined by two consecutive negative NP/OP PCR tests, clearance by a healthcare professional, or resolution of symptoms. Each participant in the prospective study had whole blood, serum and a nasopharyngeal or oropharyngeal swab collected by mobile phlebotomists. Prospective study participants could optionally give additional blood draws and questionnaires over a roughly two-month period. Prospective study blood samples were shipped either frozen or at room temperature before DNA extraction.

Specimen: PBMCs or T cells enriched from blood (not recorded which). The rearranged chain carries TRBV28 and TRBJ1-2, with TRBD1 matching 7 junction bases. The origin of this receptor is a man aged 45-65 years who had recovered from COVID-19. The base sequence is TGTGCCAGCAGTCCGACAGGGTTGGATGGCTACACCTTC. The encoded protein is CASSPTGLDGYTF.